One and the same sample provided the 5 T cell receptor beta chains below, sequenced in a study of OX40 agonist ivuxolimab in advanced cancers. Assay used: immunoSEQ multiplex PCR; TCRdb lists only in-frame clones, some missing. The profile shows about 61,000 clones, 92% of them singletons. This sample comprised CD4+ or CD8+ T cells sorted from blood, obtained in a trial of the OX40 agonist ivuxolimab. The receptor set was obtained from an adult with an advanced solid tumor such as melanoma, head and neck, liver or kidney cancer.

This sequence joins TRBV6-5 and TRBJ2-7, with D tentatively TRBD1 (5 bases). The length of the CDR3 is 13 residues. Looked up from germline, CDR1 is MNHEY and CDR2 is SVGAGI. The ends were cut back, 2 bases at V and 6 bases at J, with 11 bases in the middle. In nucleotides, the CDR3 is TGTGCCAGCAGTTACGGGCAGGGCTTCGAGCAGTACGTC. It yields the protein CASSYGQGFEQYV.

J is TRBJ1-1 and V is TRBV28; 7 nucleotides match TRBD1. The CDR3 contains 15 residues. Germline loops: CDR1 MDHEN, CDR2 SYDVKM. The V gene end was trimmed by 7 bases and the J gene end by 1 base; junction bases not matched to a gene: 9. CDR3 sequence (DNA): TGTGCCAGCAAACGCTGGGGGACAGAGAACACTGAAGCTTTCTTT. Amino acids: CASKRWGTENTEAFF.

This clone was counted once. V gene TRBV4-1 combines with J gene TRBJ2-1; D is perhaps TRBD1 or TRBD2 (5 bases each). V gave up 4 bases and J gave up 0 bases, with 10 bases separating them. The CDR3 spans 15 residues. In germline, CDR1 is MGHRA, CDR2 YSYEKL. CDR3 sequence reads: CASSLRDRSYNEQFF. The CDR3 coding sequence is TGCGCCAGCAGCCTCCGGGACCGCTCCTACAATGAGCAGTTCTTC.

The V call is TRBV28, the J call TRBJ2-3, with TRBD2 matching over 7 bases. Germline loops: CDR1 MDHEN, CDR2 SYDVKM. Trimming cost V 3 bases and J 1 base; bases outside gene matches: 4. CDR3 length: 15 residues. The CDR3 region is CASSFFAGGTDTQYF. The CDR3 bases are TGTGCCAGCAGTTTTTTTGCGGGGGGCACAGATACGCAGTATTTT.

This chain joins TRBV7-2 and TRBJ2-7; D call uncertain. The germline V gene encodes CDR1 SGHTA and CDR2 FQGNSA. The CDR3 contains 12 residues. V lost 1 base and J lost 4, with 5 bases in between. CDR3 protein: CASSLGQYEQYF. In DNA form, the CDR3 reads TGTGCCAGCAGCTTAGGACAATACGAGCAGTACTTC.